The subject of this entry is one T cell receptor beta chain. Antigen unknown. This entry is derived from a study of shared clonotypes between healthy human individuals. Study results and caveats: The generation probabilities recorded for non-shared clonotypes fell below those of clonotypes shared by all four donors. Among donors, clonotype sharing was expected to be affected by sequencing depth.

The naive CD8 fraction comprised CD45RO-negative cells positively selected for CCR7 and excluded terminally differentiated effector memory CD45RA+ cells. The CDR3 has 13 amino acids. V dropped 6 bases and J dropped 6 bases, with 13 bases sitting between them. Germline CDR1 is MNHNS and CDR2 is SASEGT. TCRdb's table, derived via immunoSEQ multiplex PCR, lists solely in-frame clones and lacks some. The sample includes more than 2 million clones, about 95% of them seen just once. Sequencing used naive CD8+ T cells sorted from blood. This receptor was obtained from a man between 18 and 29 years old in good health. The chain recombines TRBV6-1 with TRBJ2-3; D not certain. The CDR3 nucleotides read TGTGCCAGCAGCCCGGCTTACCTGGATACGCAGTATTTT. Translating gives CASSPAYLDTQYF.